Listed here are 21 T cell receptor beta chains from one sample, sequenced in a study of spatial heterogeneity in lung cancer. This sample's time point: sample taken at primary tumor resection. The input material, whole RNA from tumor, nontumor lung or frozen PBMC, was sequenced unsorted. TCRdb re-analysed the 5' RACE reads in MiXCR, keeping a single row per CDR3 protein. Of about 95,000 distinct CDR3 sequences detected, approximately 8.9% appear once; the ten largest clones hold about 7.1%. The sequenced sample was PBMCs, obtained at surgery. The receptors were gathered from a male donor with early-stage non-small cell lung cancer.

The table lists this clonotype with a few counts. The CDR3 nucleotides are TGTGCCAGCAGCTTGTTCAGGGACGAAAAACTGTTTTTT. Translated: CASSLFRDEKLFF. J is TRBJ1-4 and V is TRBV7-9; a weak D match, TRBD1 (5 bases). Germline V gene lookup returns CDR1 SEHNR and CDR2 FQNEAQ (reference sequence). V lost 3 bases and J 8 bases, leaving 10 bases between the germline ends. CDR3 length: 13 amino acids.

V gene TRBV28 combines with J gene TRBJ2-7; D is uncertain. Deletions cut 2 bases from V and 6 bases from J, with 11 bases between. The CDR3 runs 13 residues. CDR1 MDHEN and CDR2 SYDVKM come from the germline V gene. The CDR3 reads CASSLPRKGEQYF. Written as DNA, the CDR3 is TGTGCCAGCAGTTTACCGAGAAAAGGCGAGCAGTACTTC.

This clonotype appeared many times. V and J are TRBV6-1 and TRBJ2-1, with 8 bases fitting TRBD1. Germline V CDR1 and CDR2: MNHNS, SASEGT. The CDR3 has 15 residues. V dropped 6 bases and J dropped 3; count of bases not matched to a gene: 7. DNA for the CDR3: TGTGCCAGCAGCCCGACAGGGGCGGGCTACAATGAGCAGTTCTTC. It specifies CASSPTGAGYNEQFF.

This clonotype showed up many times. This sequence joins TRBV29-1 and TRBJ2-5; D is perhaps TRBD2 (6 bases). Trimming left V 4 bases short and J 5 bases short, with 11 bases between. The CDR3 spans 12 residues. Germline V gene lookup returns CDR1 SQVTM and CDR2 ANQGSEA. CDR3 residues: CSVVAGKETQYF. Here the CDR3 DNA reads TGCAGCGTTGTGGCGGGGAAGGAGACCCAGTACTTC.

Ten or more counts support this clonotype. The chain is built from TRBV7-2 and TRBJ1-1; D is undetermined. Between the trimmed V and J ends, which lost 1 base and 4 bases, there was a span of 16 bases. CDR1 SGHTA and CDR2 FQGNSA come from the germline V gene. The CDR3 consists of 16 residues. The CDR3 bases are TGTGCCAGCAGCTTAGAACGGCGGGGATTGAGCACTGAAGCTTTCTTT. Amino acid sequence: CASSLERRGLSTEAFF.

This clonotype was detected a few times. CDR3 sequence (DNA): TGCAGCGTTGAATCGGTCCAGGGCGGTGAGACCTACGAGCAGTACTTC. It encodes CSVESVQGGETYEQYF. The chain combines TRBV29-1 with TRBJ2-7; a weak D match, TRBD1 (5 bases). Germline-derived CDR1 and CDR2 are SQVTM and ANQGSEA. The CDR3 has 16 amino acids. Trimming stripped 2 bases from V and 2 bases from J, with 19 bases between.

This clonotype was counted a few times. Written as DNA, the CDR3 is TGTGCCAGCAGTGAATGGACGACAGCTAACTATGGCTACACCTTC. Translating it yields CASSEWTTANYGYTF. The V gene is TRBV25-1, the J gene TRBJ1-2; D might be TRBD1 (5 bases). The CDR3 spans 15 residues. Germline assignment: CDR1 MGHDK and CDR2 SYGVNS. Between the trimmed V and J ends, which lost 1 base and 0 bases, there was a span of 9 bases.

This clonotype has a count of ten or more. The chain employs TRBV5-1 and TRBJ2-1; 9 positions match TRBD2. V trimming: 4 bases; J trimming: 9 bases; junction bases outside the gene matches: 8. Looked up from germline, CDR1 is SGHRS and CDR2 is YFSETQ. The CDR3 runs to 14 residues. The CDR3 sequence: CASSTGTSFVEQFF. In DNA, the CDR3 is TGCGCCAGCAGCACCGGGACTAGCTTCGTTGAGCAGTTCTTC. Full variable domain (outside the CDR3, taken from reference TRBV5-1 and TRBJ2-1): KAGVTQTPRYLIKTRGQQVTLSCSPISGHRSVSWYQQTPGQGLQFLFEYFSETQRNKGNFPGRFSGRQFSNSRSEMNVSTLELGDSALYLCASSTGTSFVEQFFGPGTRLTVL.

Ten or more counts support this clonotype. V is TRBV28 and J is TRBJ1-1, with D unresolved. Germline V gene sequence: CDR1 MDHEN, CDR2 SYDVKM. The V end lost 4 bases, the J end lost 0 bases, and 6 bases lay between the germline ends. This CDR3 region has 13 residues. The CDR3 is CASSSVLNTEAFF. The DNA of the CDR3 is TGTGCCAGCAGTTCCGTTTTGAACACTGAAGCTTTCTTT.

This clonotype was found a few times. This chain links TRBV20-1 with TRBJ2-1; 10 bases line up with TRBD2. The V gene end was trimmed by 0 bases and the J gene end by 10 bases; junction bases not matched to a gene: 9. From germline, CDR1 is DFQATT and CDR2 SNEGSKA (reference sequence). This CDR3 comprises 15 residues. CDR3 residues: CSARDPSGRAREQFF. The CDR3 coding sequence is TGCAGTGCTAGAGATCCCAGCGGGAGGGCAAGAGAGCAGTTCTTC.

The chain carries TRBV5-5 and TRBJ1-1; no definite D call. Germline V lookup: CDR1 SGHKS, CDR2 YYEKEE (reference sequence). The CDR3 is 15 residues long. With 4 bases removed from V and 3 bases from J, the gap between germline ends came to 16 bases. Here the CDR3 DNA reads TGTGCCAGCAGCCCCAAGGCCCACTGGGACACTGAAGCTTTCTTT. Translation: CASSPKAHWDTEAFF. The complete variable domain, with remaining parts taken from reference TRBV5-5 and TRBJ1-1, reads DAGVTQSPTHLIKTRGQQVTLRCSPISGHKSVSWYQQVLGQGPQFIFQYYEKEERGRGNFPDRFSARQFPNYSSELNVNALLLGDSALYLCASSPKAHWDTEAFFGQGTRLTVV.

There are many counts of this clonotype. The chain joins TRBV4-2 to TRBJ1-2; TRBD1 matches at 9 bases. The CDR3 consists of 13 residues. The ends lost 6 bases at V and 7 bases at J; junction bases unmatched: 6. The germline V gene has CDR1 LGHNA and CDR2 YNFKEQ. The CDR3 here is CASRFTGGSGYTF. The CDR3, as DNA: TGTGCCAGCAGATTTACAGGGGGCAGTGGCTACACCTTC.

This clonotype was seen a few times. The chain joins TRBV20-1 to TRBJ2-3; 10 bases fit TRBD2. This CDR3 is 15 amino acids long. Trimming cost V 2 bases and J 3 bases; bases outside gene matches: 5. Per germline, CDR1 DFQATT and CDR2 SNEGSKA (reference sequence). The CDR3: CSARTSGTKTDTQYF. In nucleotides, the CDR3 is TGCAGTGCTAGAACTAGCGGGACCAAGACAGATACGCAGTATTTT.

The V and J genes are TRBV18 and TRBJ1-4, with D uncertain. There are 14 residues in the CDR3. Looked up from germline, CDR1 is KGHSH and CDR2 is LQKENI. V lost 7 bases to trimming and J lost 5 bases, with 14 bases between them. The DNA of the CDR3 is TGTGCCAGCTACGCTCCGGGCGGAAATGAAAAACTGTTTTTT. Protein product: CASYAPGGNEKLFF. Full variable domain (missing parts from reference TRBV18 and TRBJ1-4): NAGVMQNPRHLVRRRGQEARLRCSPMKGHSHVYWYRQLPEEGLKFMVYLQKENIIDESGMPKERFSAEFPKEGPSILRIQQVVRGDSAAYFCASYAPGGNEKLFFGSGTQLSVL.

The rearrangement links TRBV25-1 to TRBJ2-6; tentative D call: TRBD1 (6 bases). CDR1 MGHDK and CDR2 SYGVNS come from the germline V gene. This CDR3 is built from 15 residues. The V end lost 3 bases, the J end lost 0 bases, and 6 bases lay between the germline ends. The CDR3: CASSETGSGANVLTF. The CDR3 DNA sequence: TGTGCCAGCAGTGAGACAGGCTCTGGGGCCAACGTCCTGACTTTC. The full variable domain, its missing parts supplied by reference TRBV25-1 and TRBJ2-6, is EADIYQTPRYLVIGTGKKITLECSQTMGHDKMYWYQQDPGMELHLIHYSYGVNSTEKGDLSSESTVSRIRTEHFPLTLESARPSHTSQYLCASSETGSGANVLTFGAGSRLTVL.

In its sample, this clonotype was seen many times. J is TRBJ2-1 and V is TRBV20-1, with D perhaps TRBD2 (6 bases). Germline CDR1 reads DFQATT; CDR2 reads SNEGSKA (reference sequence). CDR3 length equals 14 residues. Trimming left V 3 bases short and J 3 bases short, with 12 bases between. The CDR3: CSASGGGDYNEQFF. DNA of the CDR3: TGCAGTGCTAGTGGGGGAGGAGACTACAATGAGCAGTTCTTC.

The table lists this clonotype with a few counts. This chain connects TRBV2 to TRBJ1-3, with D tentatively TRBD1 (6 bases). This CDR3 is 15 amino acids long. The V gene lost 7 bases and the J gene lost 0 bases, with 13 bases spanning the gap. Germline V CDR1 and CDR2: SNHLY, FYNNEI. The CDR3 region is CASTRGFFSGNTIYF. CDR3 sequence (DNA): TGTGCCAGCACCAGGGGCTTCTTCTCTGGAAACACCATATATTTT.

The genes are TRBV12-3 or TRBV12-4 and TRBJ1-3, with a weak D call TRBD1 (6 bases). This CDR3 contains 12 residues. The ends were cut back, 11 bases at V and 5 bases at J, with 13 bases in the middle. This chain's CDR3 is CASSGARNTIYF. In DNA, the CDR3 is TGTGCCTCTTCAGGGGCCCGAAACACCATATATTTT.

V usage is TRBV3-1 and J usage is TRBJ1-4; no firm D call. This CDR3 has 14 amino acids. Germline loops: CDR1 LGHDT, CDR2 YNNKEL (reference sequence). The germline V and J ends were trimmed by 0 bases and 6 bases, with 8 bases remaining between them. CDR3 DNA: TGTGCCAGCAGCCAAGAGGACCGATATGAAAAACTGTTTTTT. The encoded protein is CASSQEDRYEKLFF.

This clonotype was seen ten or more times. The chain couples TRBV18 to TRBJ2-3; D might be TRBD2 (6 bases). CDR1 is KGHSH and CDR2 is LQKENI in the germline V gene. The V gene lost 10 bases and the J gene lost 5 bases, with 10 bases spanning the gap. The CDR3 is 11 residues long. The CDR3 nucleotides read TGTGCCACCTCCGGGGGAGATACGCAGTATTTT. Its translation: CATSGGDTQYF.

This clonotype was seen a handful of times. The rearrangement joins TRBV29-1 to TRBJ1-4; weak D call: TRBD1 (6 bases). The CDR3 consists of 13 residues. V lost 7 bases to trimming and J lost 3 bases, with 12 bases between them. The germline gives CDR1 SQVTM, CDR2 ANQGSEA. CDR3 residues: CSALGGSNEKLFF. The CDR3 region has the DNA TGCAGCGCCCTAGGGGGTTCTAATGAAAAACTGTTTTTT.